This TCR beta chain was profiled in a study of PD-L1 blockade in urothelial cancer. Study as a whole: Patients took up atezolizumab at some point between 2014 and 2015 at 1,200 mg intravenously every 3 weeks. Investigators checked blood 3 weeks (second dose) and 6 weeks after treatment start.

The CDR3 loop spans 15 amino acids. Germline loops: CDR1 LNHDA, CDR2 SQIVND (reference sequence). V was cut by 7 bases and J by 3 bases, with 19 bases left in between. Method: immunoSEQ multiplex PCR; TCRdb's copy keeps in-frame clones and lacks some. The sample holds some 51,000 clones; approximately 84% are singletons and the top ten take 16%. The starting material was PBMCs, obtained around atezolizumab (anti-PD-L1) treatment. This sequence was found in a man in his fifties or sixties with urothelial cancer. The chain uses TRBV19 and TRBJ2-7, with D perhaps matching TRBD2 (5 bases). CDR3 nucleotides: TGTGCCAGTACCCCCGGGGTCTTGGCAGTCTACGAGCAGTACTTC. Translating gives CASTPGVLAVYEQYF.